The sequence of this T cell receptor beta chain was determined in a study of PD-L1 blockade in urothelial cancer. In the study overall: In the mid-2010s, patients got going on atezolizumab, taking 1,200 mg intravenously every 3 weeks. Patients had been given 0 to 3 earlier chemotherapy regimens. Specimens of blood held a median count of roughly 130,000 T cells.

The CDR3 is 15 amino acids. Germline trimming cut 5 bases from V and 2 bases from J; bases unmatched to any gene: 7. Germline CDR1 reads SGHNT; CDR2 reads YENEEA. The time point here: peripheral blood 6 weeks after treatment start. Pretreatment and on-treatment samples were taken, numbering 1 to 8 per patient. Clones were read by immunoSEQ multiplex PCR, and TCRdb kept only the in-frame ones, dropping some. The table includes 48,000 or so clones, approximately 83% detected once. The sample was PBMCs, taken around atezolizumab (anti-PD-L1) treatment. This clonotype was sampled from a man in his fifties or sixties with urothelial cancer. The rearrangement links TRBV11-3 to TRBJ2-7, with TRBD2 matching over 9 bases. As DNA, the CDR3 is TGTGCCAGCAGCCAAAGCGGGGGGCTCGCCTACGAGCAGTACTTC. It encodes CASSQSGGLAYEQYF.